The sample holds many counts of the clone carrying this TCR beta chain. The antigen is not known. Each CDR3 protein gets one entry after TCRdb re-called the RT-PCR reads with MiXCR. The sample lists around 540,000 distinct CDR3 sequences; approximately 10% were seen once. This entry is derived from a study of response to subunit inactivated influenza vaccine. The study, taken as a whole, reports: Researchers suggested that each seasonal influenza vaccination recruits few new T cells.

Germline V gene lookup returns CDR1 SGDLS and CDR2 YYNGEE. The CDR3 is made up of 15 amino acids. V lost 2 bases, J lost 3 bases, and 4 bases stayed unmatched. The sequenced sample was PBMCs from blood, obtained on the day of vaccination. The sequence derives from a man aged 50 to 60 who received an inactivated influenza vaccine. The chain links TRBV9 to TRBJ2-7, with TRBD1 matching 11 bases. The CDR3 DNA reads as TGTGCCAGCAGCGTTGGACAGGGGGCAAACTACGAGCAGTACTTC. It translates to CASSVGQGANYEQYF.